Below, 18 T cell receptor beta chains from the same sample are listed, as sequenced in a study of a mutant IDH1 vaccine in newly diagnosed glioma. Sequencing was performed with immunoSEQ multiplex PCR; in TCRdb, only in-frame clones are kept and a portion is missing. The repertoire has about 51,000 clones, approximately 78% of them found once; the top ten carry approximately 1.8%. No antigen has been identified for these receptors. Time point reported: week 5, during vaccination. Topical imiquimod accompanied each vaccine dose, which consisted of 300 ug of mutant IDH1 20-mer peptide. The sample here was PBMCs, taken from a glioma patient whose treatment included an IDH1 peptide vaccine. The receptors shown here come from a woman in her forties with glioma.

This clone is a singleton in its sample. This chain joins TRBV9 and TRBJ2-7; D remains ambiguous. Germline V gives CDR1 SGDLS, CDR2 YYNGEE. Trimming took off 0 bases at V and 2 bases at J, with 9 bases between the two ends. The CDR3 is made up of 14 amino acids. CDR3 DNA: TGTGCCAGCAGCGTAGACGGCAGACCCTACGAGCAGTACTTC. It translates to CASSVDGRPYEQYF.

The V and J genes are TRBV6-5 and TRBJ1-1; D not resolved. V was clipped by 2 bases and J by 4 bases, with 17 bases between them. The CDR3 is 16 residues long. Germline V gene lookup returns CDR1 MNHEY and CDR2 SVGAGI. CDR3 protein: CASSYLGITAGTEAFF. The CDR3 nucleotides read TGTGCCAGCAGTTACCTAGGGATAACAGCAGGCACTGAAGCTTTCTTT.

The chain uses TRBV6-1 and TRBJ2-5; TRBD2 aligns across 7 bases. This CDR3 has 14 residues. V lost 3 bases and J lost 5; bases outside the gene matches: 6. Germline V CDR1 and CDR2: MNHNS, SASEGT. The chain's CDR3 is CASSDRLARETQYF. The CDR3 DNA sequence: TGTGCCAGCAGTGACCGACTAGCCCGGGAGACCCAGTACTTC.

The chain has TRBV7-9 and TRBJ2-3; D not resolved. The CDR3 sequence is 15 residues long. The germline V and J ends were trimmed by 0 bases and 0 bases, with 7 bases remaining between them. From germline, CDR1 is SEHNR and CDR2 FQNEAQ (reference sequence). The CDR3 protein is CASSLASGSTDTQYF. In nucleotides, the CDR3 is TGTGCCAGCAGCTTAGCCTCCGGAAGCACAGATACGCAGTATTTT.

V gene TRBV20-1 combines with J gene TRBJ1-2; no reliable D call. CDR1 is DFQATT, CDR2 SNEGSKA, per germline (reference sequence). The CDR3 extends over 11 amino acids. V was clipped by 3 bases and J by 3 bases, with 5 bases between them. Here the CDR3 DNA reads TGCAGTGCTAGTGTCCACTATGGCTACACCTTC. Translated: CSASVHYGYTF.

This clone appeared once. The J gene is TRBJ2-2, the V gene TRBV29-1; the D is unclear. The CDR3 covers 13 residues. The germline V and J ends were trimmed by 4 bases and 0 bases, with 6 bases remaining between them. Looked up from germline, CDR1 is SQVTM and CDR2 is ANQGSEA. The CDR3 DNA reads TGCAGCGTTGGGCTAGCGAACACCGGGGAGCTGTTTTTT. It codes for CSVGLANTGELFF.

The V call is TRBV5-4, the J call TRBJ1-2; a weak D match, TRBD1 (6 bases). CDR3 length: 13 residues. Looked up from germline, CDR1 is SGHNT and CDR2 is YYREEE (reference sequence). Trimming took 4 bases from V and 8 from J, leaving 15 bases between them. This CDR3 reads CASSPDSNIGYTF. DNA for the CDR3: TGTGCCAGCAGCCCGGACAGCAACATAGGCTACACCTTC. Complete variable domain (other parts from reference TRBV5-4 and TRBJ1-2): ETGVTQSPTHLIKTRGQQVTLRCSSQSGHNTVSWYQQALGQGPQFIFQYYREEENGRGNFPPRFSGLQFPNYSSELNVNALELDDSALYLCASSPDSNIGYTFGSGTRLTVV.

This chain uses TRBV5-6 with TRBJ2-2; 7 bases fit TRBD2. V lost 0 bases and J lost 4; bases outside the gene matches: 0. The germline gives CDR1 SGHDT, CDR2 YYEEEE. The length of the CDR3 is 14 residues. CDR3 sequence reads: CASSLGEGTGELFF. The CDR3 DNA reads as TGTGCCAGCAGCTTGGGGGAGGGCACCGGGGAGCTGTTTTTT.

This clone was seen only once. The chain joins TRBV5-1 to TRBJ1-3; a weak D match, TRBD1 (5 bases). V dropped 4 bases and J dropped 3 bases, with 11 bases sitting between them. The germline V gene has CDR1 SGHRS and CDR2 YFSETQ. The CDR3 contains 14 residues. CDR3 in amino acids: CASSRDRGGNTIYF. The CDR3 DNA sequence: TGCGCCAGCAGCCGGGACCGTGGTGGAAACACCATATATTTT.

V and J are TRBV5-6 and TRBJ1-4; 10 bases align to TRBD1. Germline V gives CDR1 SGHDT, CDR2 YYEEEE. The CDR3 spans 18 residues. J gave up 10 bases and V 0 bases, and 15 bases lay outside the gene matches. The DNA for the CDR3 is TGTGCCAGCAGCTTGGGTACCGGACAGGGGGGAATATTTGGAAAACTGTTTTTT. Protein sequence: CASSLGTGQGGIFGKLFF. Using reference TRBV5-6 and TRBJ1-4 for the parts outside the CDR3, the full variable domain is DAGVTQSPTHLIKTRGQQVTLRCSPKSGHDTVSWYQQALGQGPQFIFQYYEEEERQRGNFPDRFSGHQFPNYSSELNVNALLLGDSALYLCASSLGTGQGGIFGKLFFGSGTQLSVL.

The chain recombines TRBV5-1 with TRBJ2-1; tentatively, D is TRBD1 or TRBD2 (5 bases each). Germline loops: CDR1 SGHRS, CDR2 YFSETQ. CDR3 length equals 17 residues. Trimming took off 0 bases at V and 0 bases at J, with 13 bases between the two ends. This chain's CDR3 is CASSLGTGRSSYNEQFF. The CDR3 nucleotides read TGCGCCAGCAGCTTGGGTACGGGACGTAGCTCCTACAATGAGCAGTTCTTC. Based on the CDR3 plus reference TRBV5-1 and TRBJ2-1, the full variable domain is KAGVTQTPRYLIKTRGQQVTLSCSPISGHRSVSWYQQTPGQGLQFLFEYFSETQRNKGNFPGRFSGRQFSNSRSEMNVSTLELGDSALYLCASSLGTGRSSYNEQFFGPGTRLTVL.

V and J are TRBV25-1 and TRBJ2-5; D unresolved. V was cut by 2 bases and J by 5 bases, with 9 bases left in between. This CDR3 contains 13 residues. Germline V gene lookup returns CDR1 MGHDK and CDR2 SYGVNS. The CDR3 nucleotides read TGTGCCAGCAGTGAAAAGGTGGGGGAGACCCAGTACTTC. Amino acid sequence: CASSEKVGETQYF.

The chain links TRBV6-6 to TRBJ2-3; D gene ambiguous. CDR1 and CDR2 from the germline V gene are MNHNY and SVGAGI (reference sequence). Trimming pared 7 bases from V and 3 bases from J, leaving 14 bases between. The CDR3 sequence is 14 residues long. The CDR3 is CASKRLNPTDTQYF. The DNA for the CDR3 is TGTGCCAGCAAAAGGCTAAACCCTACAGATACGCAGTATTTT.

J is TRBJ2-5 and V is TRBV5-1; TRBD1 matches at 7 bases. The V gene end was trimmed by 2 bases and the J gene end by 4 bases; junction bases not matched to a gene: 11. Germline V gives CDR1 SGHRS, CDR2 YFSETQ. CDR3 length: 16 residues. The CDR3 nucleotides read TGCGCCAGCAGCTTCGCGGCGACAGGGTCGGGAGAGACCCAGTACTTC. Translated, it gives CASSFAATGSGETQYF.

The rearrangement joins TRBV2 to TRBJ1-1, with D perhaps matching TRBD1 (5 bases). V was pared by 2 bases and J by 3 bases, with 10 bases between. The CDR3 loop spans 14 amino acids. Germline V gene lookup returns CDR1 SNHLY and CDR2 FYNNEI. CDR3 coding DNA: TGTGCCAGCAGTGAATGGGGCCATTACACTGAAGCTTTCTTT. Its translation: CASSEWGHYTEAFF.

The chain carries TRBV7-9 and TRBJ1-1; D gene ambiguous. The germline V and J ends were trimmed by 3 bases and 3 bases, with 2 bases remaining between them. The CDR3 sequence is 11 residues long. Germline V CDR1 and CDR2: SEHNR, FQNEAQ (reference sequence). The CDR3 sequence is CASSFDTEAFF. The DNA of the CDR3 is TGTGCCAGCAGCTTTGACACTGAAGCTTTCTTT.

The chain has TRBV5-6 and TRBJ1-2; 7 bases are shared with TRBD1. Germline CDR1 and CDR2: SGHDT and YYEEEE. V trimming: 2 bases; J trimming: 4 bases; junction bases outside the gene matches: 14. The CDR3 has 17 residues. CDR3 coding DNA: TGTGCCAGCAGCTTAACCGGGACAGTAGTTCTCGGCTATGGCTACACCTTC. This sequence encodes CASSLTGTVVLGYGYTF.

The rearrangement links TRBV19 to TRBJ1-2; TRBD1 matches at 8 bases. With V trimmed by 6 bases and J by 1 base, 7 bases remained unmatched. Germline lookup yields CDR1 LNHDA and CDR2 SQIVND (reference sequence). This CDR3 comprises 15 residues. The CDR3 loop reads CASSGRDRINYGYTF. The CDR3 DNA reads TGTGCCAGTAGCGGCCGGGACAGGATTAACTATGGCTACACCTTC.